Listed below are T cell receptor beta chains from one sample, sequenced in a study of blood T cell repertoires in COVID-19. Assay: immunoSEQ multiplex PCR; the TCRdb copy retains only in-frame clones and omits some. The sample has about 110,000 clones, approximately 82% seen once. Material for sequencing was peripheral blood. The receptors derive from a woman aged 80 or older with acute or convalescent COVID-19. Each CDR3 is given with its conserved first and last residue. D genes are given only for firm matches. Clone size is not always given. Where it is, it says once, few, many or a class for expanded clones.

clone_size: few
j_call: TRBJ1-2
v_call: TRBV5-1
d_call: NA
cdr3_aa: CASSLELGDGYTF
cdr3_nt: TGCGCCAGCAGCTTGGAACTCGGGGATGGCTACACCTTC

clone_size: NA
j_call: TRBJ2-7
v_call: TRBV7-8
d_call: TRBD1
cdr3_aa: CASSWGQLPYEQYF
cdr3_nt: TGTGCCAGCAGCTGGGGACAGCTTCCCTACGAGCAGTACTTC

clone_size: NA
j_call: TRBJ2-1
v_call: TRBV7-2
d_call: TRBD1
cdr3_aa: CASSVETGQGANEQFF
cdr3_nt: TGTGCCAGCAGCGTTGAAACGGGACAGGGGGCGAATGAGCAGTTCTTC

clone_size: once
j_call: TRBJ2-6
v_call: TRBV5-4
d_call: NA
cdr3_aa: CASSLVVAGAGANVLTF
cdr3_nt: TGTGCCAGCAGCTTGGTGGTGGCGGGCGCGGGGGCCAACGTCCTGACTTTC

clone_size: NA
j_call: TRBJ1-1
v_call: TRBV5-1
d_call: NA
cdr3_aa: CASKEKSLPNTEAFF
cdr3_nt: TGCGCCAGCAAGGAGAAGTCGCTACCGAACACTGAAGCTTTCTTT

clone_size: NA
j_call: TRBJ2-5
v_call: TRBV18
d_call: NA
cdr3_aa: CASSPLPGDQETQYF
cdr3_nt: TGTGCCAGCTCACCTCTGCCGGGAGACCAAGAGACCCAGTACTTC

clone_size: once
j_call: TRBJ2-3
v_call: TRBV11-1
d_call: TRBD2
cdr3_aa: CASTEGLAGVGDTQYF
cdr3_nt: TGTGCCAGCACCGAGGGACTAGCGGGAGTAGGCGATACGCAGTATTTT

clone_size: NA
j_call: TRBJ2-3
v_call: TRBV11-2
d_call: TRBD2
cdr3_aa: CASSFSAGTSGRNTQYF
cdr3_nt: TGTGCCAGCAGCTTTAGCGCCGGGACTAGCGGGAGAAATACGCAGTATTTT

clone_size: NA
j_call: TRBJ2-7
v_call: TRBV6-5
d_call: NA
cdr3_aa: CASSYSGGGRDEQYF
cdr3_nt: TGTGCCAGCAGTTACTCGGGCGGGGGCAGGGACGAGCAGTACTTC

clone_size: NA
j_call: TRBJ1-2
v_call: TRBV6-6
d_call: TRBD1
cdr3_aa: CASSSQGDYGYTF
cdr3_nt: TGTGCCAGCAGTTCACAGGGGGACTATGGCTACACCTTC

clone_size: NA
j_call: TRBJ1-2
v_call: TRBV30
d_call: NA
cdr3_aa: CAWSVRTEYNYGYTF
cdr3_nt: TGTGCCTGGAGTGTTCGGACAGAATATAACTATGGCTACACCTTC

clone_size: once
j_call: TRBJ1-4
v_call: TRBV5-1
d_call: TRBD1
cdr3_aa: CASSFGTGGNEKLFF
cdr3_nt: TGCGCCAGCAGCTTCGGGACAGGGGGTAATGAAAAACTGTTTTTT